This T cell receptor beta chain was sequenced for a study of cytomegalovirus exposure and HLA in healthy donors. A remark on this clone: Its antigen is currently unknown.

This CDR3 region has 15 residues. The ends lost 3 bases at V and 5 bases at J; junction bases unmatched: 4. Germline CDR1 reads MDHEN; CDR2 reads SYDVKM. Study-level findings and limits: In vitro confirmation showed a few CMV-associated chains to be CMV antigen specific. Previously analyzed data showed that most TCR beta V segments were productive at a frequency of about 87% or about 30%. Reports indicate that TCR beta sequences accurately predicted the HLA-A and HLA-B alleles of most subjects.

Vbeta (60) and Jbeta (13) primers were used in the PCR. Authors' processing steps: Tens of millions of unique TCR beta chains, some 9.9 million of them shared, were counted by a later analysis. Method: immunoSEQ multiplex PCR; TCRdb's copy keeps in-frame clones and lacks some. V and J calls plus clone size are reproduced from that table; the DNA served to infer D and trimming. The sample holds 150,000 to 250,000 clones, approximately 85% seen once. The specimen was PBMCs. V is TRBV28 and J is TRBJ2-2; 9 bases align to TRBD2. The receptor was derived from a woman between 50 and 59 years old in good health and CMV-seropositive. CDR3 in DNA: TGTGCCAGCAGTTTGGGAACTAGCGGGACCGGGGAGCTGTTTTTT. Translation gives CASSLGTSGTGELFF.